This TCR beta chain was sequenced for a study of T-cell memory formation after mild COVID-19 (dated by TCRdb to the early 2020s). General notes on the study: TCR sequence clusters from the two donors were found to be largely donor specific. The cohort was made up of two young adult volunteers, one female and one male, who were previously healthy. Longitudinal TCRalpha and TCRbeta repertoire sequencing tracked T-cell clones expanding and contracting after mild COVID-19 in a couple of donors.

PBMCs were isolated by Ficoll-Paque density gradient centrifugation. Sequencer: Illumina NovaSeq 6000. TCRalpha and TCRbeta cDNA libraries were constructed by 5'RACE with constant-segment primers, with sample barcodes and unique molecular identifiers being introduced. RNA was extracted from every sample with Trizol reagent. Library amplification was performed in two PCR steps, and a second sample barcode and Illumina TruSeq adapters were introduced in the second step. Sequencing of libraries was performed on an Illumina NovaSeq with 2 x 150 bp paired-end reads. Per the original workflow: The reads were demultiplexed and collapsed into UMI-guided consensus sequences using migec v1.2.7. With mixcr v2.1.11, UMI consensuses were aligned to TRA and TRB V and J templates and assembled into clonotypes. A clonotype was counted as expanded or contracted only if both edgeR and NoisET called the change significant, with noise models trained on biological replicates. For edgeR calls, the cutoffs were a false discovery rate-adjusted p below 0.01 and a log2 fold-change threshold of 1. As an exploratory analysis of dynamics, max-normalized trajectories of the 1000 most abundant clonotypes were examined by PCA with hierarchical clustering. The CD4 or CD8 phenotype of responding clones was assigned using the separately sequenced CD4+ and CD8+ repertoires. Through fastp at Q25 and MiXCR, TCRdb rebuilt clones from the public reads, retaining in-frame beta chains. Rows matching on CDR3 protein sequence are summarized as one entry with the most common DNA and genes. In this record, the V and J calls reflect TCRdb's handling and not the investigators' own analysis. The sample has 400,000 to 500,000 distinct CDR3 sequences on record, roughly 20% of them singletons. The ten largest clonotypes hold roughly 8.4% of the sample.

The CDR3 numbers 15 residues from cysteine through phenylalanine. Left in the record is the CDR3 DNA by itself, 45 bases read in frame from the first base. The germline V gene gives CDR1 as SGHVS and CDR2 as FNYEAQ. Ends trimmed: V by 5 bases, J by 6 bases; bases unmatched to a gene: 8. Worth noting for this clonotype: This receptor's antigen is unknown. No much larger clonotype is one base removed from it; base qualities were not supplied.

Paper-wide results and their limitations: Contracting CD4+ clones were located mainly in the CM and EM memory subsets, whereas CD8+ clones were found to be enriched in EMRA. SARS-CoV-2 specificity of the second-wave clones peaking on day 37 was not confirmed. Some responding clones were detected in pre-infection memory, which suggested that pre-existing cross-reactive memory T cells had joined the SARS-CoV-2 response. Clones contracting from day 15 to 85 had balanced CD4/CD8 phenotypes, while a second wave expanding from day 15 to 37 was biased towards CD4+. Only a couple of mild cases were covered by the study, and larger cohorts that include severe cases with pre-infection samples were considered necessary.

The receptor was derived from an adult woman who had mild COVID-19 (a few samples of this study predate the infection). The sample titles of this study are shuffled in the database, so cell type and time point are left out; the donor was told from shared clones. The chain is encoded by TRBV7-6 joined to TRBJ2-1; 9 bases in between match TRBD2. The sequenced sample consisted of PBMCs or a T cell subset sorted from them (not recorded which). The sequenced DNA: TGTGCCAGCAGCCCAAGGACTAGCGTGATCAATGAGCAGTTCTTC. This sequence encodes CASSPRTSVINEQFF.